Below are 19 T cell receptor beta chains sequenced from a single sample in a study of blood T cell repertoires in COVID-19. Profiled with immunoSEQ multiplex PCR; TCRdb holds only in-frame clones, not every one. The data contain 360,000 or so clones, approximately 89% of them singletons. Sequenced material: peripheral blood. The receptors were gathered from a woman aged 60 to 75 with COVID-19, enrolled during active disease.

The CDR3 loop is CASSFDRGRDEKLFF. The CDR3 DNA sequence: TGTGCCAGCAGCTTCGACAGGGGGCGCGATGAAAAACTGTTTTTT. The chain couples TRBV7-9 to TRBJ1-4; TRBD1 matches at 10 bases. J was trimmed by 6 bases and V by 3 bases; bases with no gene match: 4. CDR1 and CDR2 (germline): SEHNR, FQNEAQ (reference sequence). There are 15 residues in the CDR3.

V usage is TRBV19 and J usage is TRBJ2-5; the D gene is possibly TRBD2 (6 bases). The germline V gene has CDR1 LNHDA and CDR2 SQIVND (reference sequence). The V end lost 1 base, the J end lost 4 bases, and 13 bases lay between the germline ends. The length of the CDR3 is 15 residues. CDR3 coding DNA: TGTGCCAGTAGTATAGGATCGCCGCGGGGAGAGACCCAGTACTTC. This translates into CASSIGSPRGETQYF. The whole variable domain, remainder taken from reference TRBV19 and TRBJ2-5, is DGGITQSPKYLFRKEGQNVTLSCEQNLNHDAMYWYRQDPGQGLRLIYYSQIVNDFQKGDIAEGYSVSREKKESFPLTVTSAQKNPTAFYLCASSIGSPRGETQYFGPGTRLLVL.

This chain's CDR3 is CASSVDTLSGNTIYF. In DNA, the CDR3 is TGTGCCAGCAGCGTAGACACGCTCTCTGGAAACACCATATATTTT. The rearrangement uses TRBV9 and TRBJ1-3; D is unresolved. The V gene's germline CDR1 is SGDLS and CDR2 YYNGEE. The length of the CDR3 is 15 residues. The V end lost 0 bases, the J end lost 0 bases, and 7 bases lay between the germline ends.

The rearrangement links TRBV18 to TRBJ2-2; D is possibly TRBD2 (5 bases). This CDR3 has 15 residues. V dropped 2 bases and J dropped 3 bases, with 10 bases sitting between them. Germline V gene lookup returns CDR1 KGHSH and CDR2 LQKENI. DNA for the CDR3: TGTGCCAGCTCACCAAGAGGGAAGGACACCGGGGAGCTGTTTTTT. Its protein is CASSPRGKDTGELFF.

The chain recombines TRBV11-2 with TRBJ1-2; no reliable D call. Germline V CDR1 and CDR2: SGHAT, FQNNGV. With 5 bases removed from V and 2 bases from J, the gap between germline ends came to 12 bases. The CDR3 consists of 14 residues. DNA for the CDR3: TGTGCCAGCAGCCCCTACGGGATGAACTATGGCTACACCTTC. Its translation is CASSPYGMNYGYTF.

The V and J genes are TRBV6-4 and TRBJ1-2, with a tentative D call TRBD1 (5 bases). This CDR3 contains 14 residues. V lost 0 bases and J lost 4, with 9 bases in between. Per germline, CDR1 MRHNA and CDR2 SNTAGT. The CDR3 sequence is CASSDSQGLYGYTF. DNA of the CDR3: TGTGCCAGCAGTGACTCCCAGGGCCTCTATGGCTACACCTTC.

The chain links TRBV7-8 to TRBJ2-5; D unclear. The V end lost 5 bases, the J end lost 2 bases, and 3 bases lay between the germline ends. Per the germline V gene, CDR1 is SGHVS and CDR2 is FQNEAQ. This CDR3 region has 11 residues. The CDR3 DNA follows: TGTGCCAGCAGCCCTCAAGAGACCCAGTACTTC. This translates into CASSPQETQYF.

The chain has TRBV7-9 and TRBJ2-5; TRBD1 might be the D (6 bases). The length of the CDR3 is 13 residues. The germline V gene encodes CDR1 SEHNR and CDR2 FQNEAQ (reference sequence). Trimming took off 3 bases at V and 8 bases at J, with 13 bases between the two ends. The CDR3 nucleotides are TGTGCCAGCAGCTTCGGGACAACGTCTACCCAGTACTTC. It codes for CASSFGTTSTQYF.

The chain carries TRBV27 and TRBJ1-1; 8 positions agree with TRBD1. J lost 3 bases, V lost 8 bases, and 14 bases had no gene match. This CDR3 contains 16 residues. CDR1 MNHEY and CDR2 SMNVEV come from the germline V gene (reference sequence). This chain's CDR3 is CASLGLSWGQDTEAFF. CDR3 nucleotides: TGTGCCAGCCTGGGGTTAAGCTGGGGACAGGACACTGAAGCTTTCTTT.

The count of this clone is one. The chain employs TRBV27 and TRBJ2-3; D perhaps matches TRBD2 (6 bases). Germline CDR1 and CDR2: MNHEY and SMNVEV (reference sequence). The CDR3 is 15 residues long. V was shortened by 2 bases and J by 2 bases, with 11 bases between the two germline ends. In DNA, the CDR3 is TGTGCCAGCAGTTTACGGGGACTGGACACAGATACGCAGTATTTT. Translation: CASSLRGLDTDTQYF.

This clone was seen just once. The V gene is TRBV15, the J gene TRBJ2-5; D is ambiguous. CDR3 length: 15 residues. The germline V and J ends were trimmed by 0 bases and 1 base, with 9 bases remaining between them. Germline V lookup: CDR1 LNHNV, CDR2 YYDKDF (reference sequence). The CDR3: CATSRDVPLQETQYF. The DNA of the CDR3 is TGTGCCACCAGCAGAGATGTGCCACTCCAAGAGACCCAGTACTTC.

The chain joins TRBV16 to TRBJ1-2; tentative D call: TRBD1 (6 bases). V was trimmed by 2 bases and J by 8 bases, leaving 15 bases between them. The CDR3 is made up of 14 amino acids. Per the germline V gene, CDR1 is KGHSY and CDR2 is FQNENV. CDR3 coding DNA: TGTGCCAGCAGCCAAGATAACAGGGAAGGCGGCTACACCTTC. It encodes CASSQDNREGGYTF.

The rearrangement links TRBV6-2 or TRBV6-3 to TRBJ1-5; 10 nucleotides agree with TRBD1. The CDR3 is 15 amino acids. Trimming cost V 6 bases and J 3 bases; bases outside gene matches: 5. Germline-derived CDR1 and CDR2 are MNHEY and SVGEGT. The CDR3 loop is CASSRQGANNQPQHF. The CDR3 region has the DNA TGTGCCAGCAGCCGACAGGGGGCGAACAATCAGCCCCAGCATTTT.

The chain couples TRBV12-3 or TRBV12-4 to TRBJ1-2; TRBD1 matches at 7 bases. This CDR3 contains 13 residues. The J segment lost 6 bases and the V segment lost 6 bases, leaving 7 bases of the junction unmatched. CDR3 sequence reads: CASSFQTGDGYTF. The CDR3 bases are TGTGCCAGCAGCTTCCAAACAGGGGATGGCTACACCTTC.

The V gene is TRBV9, the J gene TRBJ1-1; TRBD1 aligns across 7 bases. Germline V gene lookup returns CDR1 SGDLS and CDR2 YYNGEE. The V and J ends lost 4 bases and 4 bases, in that order; junction bases with no gene match: 10. CDR3 length: 15 amino acids. The CDR3 here is CASSPLTGFITEAFF. DNA for the CDR3: TGTGCCAGCAGCCCACTGACAGGGTTCATCACTGAAGCTTTCTTT.

On this clone: Within the sample, other DNA sequences also encode this same CDR3. The V and J genes are TRBV2 and TRBJ2-3; 8 bases are shared with TRBD1. Germline CDR1 and CDR2: SNHLY and FYNNEI. This CDR3 has 14 residues. Trimming at V came to 1 base and at J to 3 bases, leaving 0 bases not matched to a gene. This chain's CDR3 is CASSEGTGTDTQYF. CDR3 sequence (DNA): TGTGCCAGCAGTGAAGGGACAGGGACAGATACGCAGTATTTT.

This chain connects TRBV19 to TRBJ2-2; TRBD1 is a possible D gene (6 bases). Germline CDR1 is LNHDA and CDR2 is SQIVND (reference sequence). V lost 4 bases to trimming and J lost 8 bases, with 11 bases between them. There are 13 residues in the CDR3. The CDR3: CASSTQGTGELFF. In DNA, the CDR3 is TGTGCCAGTAGTACACAGGGAACTGGGGAGCTGTTTTTT.

CDR3 DNA sequence: TGTGCCAGCAGCCCACCCTTGGGAGCCCCCTCTGGAAACACCATATATTTT. Its protein is CASSPPLGAPSGNTIYF. V and J are TRBV9 and TRBJ1-3; D is uncertain. Trimming removed 4 bases from V and 0 bases from J, with 17 bases in between. Looked up from germline, CDR1 is SGDLS and CDR2 is YYNGEE. The CDR3 covers 17 residues.

This clone was found a few times. The chain combines TRBV5-4 with TRBJ1-2; TRBD1 aligns across 9 bases. V was clipped by 0 bases and J by 8 bases; unmatched bases: 5. This CDR3 is built from 14 residues. Germline loops: CDR1 SGHNT, CDR2 YYREEE (reference sequence). CDR3 region: CASSLDRGLEGYTF. The CDR3 bases are TGTGCCAGCAGCTTGGACAGGGGGCTAGAAGGCTACACCTTC.